The subject of this entry is one TCR beta chain. The antigen is undetermined. This record belongs to a study of beta chain features in type 1 diabetes. Study outcomes and limitations: Type 1 diabetes patients had TCRB CDR3s that were shorter (moderately but significantly so) in all four CD4+ subsets.

CDR1 GTSNPN and CDR2 SVGIG come from the germline V gene (reference sequence). Trimming took off 1 base at V and 5 bases at J, with 11 bases between the two ends. The CDR3 runs to 14 residues. The study reverse transcribed the entire isolated RNA, so it sequenced expressed TCRB transcripts. Here immunoSEQ multiplex PCR was the method, and the copy in TCRdb shows in-frame clones only, minus some. This table has fewer than 350,000 clones, roughly 15% appearing once. The source is a man aged 18 to 29 with type 1 diabetes. Source material: naive CD4+ T cells from blood. The rearrangement uses TRBV30 and TRBJ1-4; the D gene is possibly TRBD1 (6 bases). The CDR3 region has the DNA TGTGCCTGGAGTGCGGGACAATGGAATGAAAAACTGTTTTTT. As protein: CAWSAGQWNEKLFF.